What follows are 21 T cell receptor beta chains derived from one specimen sequenced in a study of blood T cell repertoires in COVID-19. Generated by immunoSEQ multiplex PCR, the TCRdb table keeps only in-frame clones and is missing some. In the table there are some 190,000 clones, nearly 90% of which are singletons. Sample: PBMCs or T cells enriched from blood (not recorded which). The receptors derive from a woman aged 40 to 55 with acute COVID-19.

This clone was seen more than once but under ten times. This rearrangement joins TRBV28 to TRBJ2-1; 11 bases line up with TRBD1. The CDR3 covers 15 residues. In germline, CDR1 is MDHEN, CDR2 SYDVKM. Trimming took 5 bases from V and 7 from J; bases not matched to a gene: 7. The CDR3 DNA is TGTGCCAGCAGTGAGGGACAGGGGGATTGGAATGAGCAGTTCTTC. Translation: CASSEGQGDWNEQFF.

The J gene is TRBJ1-2, the V gene TRBV6-5; 8 bases match TRBD1. CDR1 and CDR2 (germline): MNHEY, SVGAGI. CDR3 length: 14 residues. Trimming at V came to 6 bases and at J to 6 bases, leaving 9 bases not matched to a gene. This CDR3 reads CASSPTGVEDGYTF. As DNA, the CDR3 is TGTGCCAGCAGCCCGACAGGGGTGGAGGATGGCTACACCTTC.

This chain connects TRBV28 to TRBJ1-6; D is perhaps TRBD1 (5 bases). Trimming shortened V by 3 bases and J by 7 bases, and 13 bases separated the two germline ends. Germline CDR1 and CDR2: MDHEN and SYDVKM. This CDR3 comprises 15 residues. For the CDR3, the DNA is TGTGCCAGCAGTTTTCGGAGGGAGGGGAATTCACCCCTCCACTTT. This translates into CASSFRREGNSPLHF.

This chain uses TRBV6-5 with TRBJ2-3, with TRBD2 matching over 9 bases. Losses at the gene ends were 6 bases for V and 0 bases for J; bases not matched to a gene: 4. Germline CDR1 and CDR2: MNHEY and SVGAGI. CDR3 size: 15 residues. The CDR3 is CASSGLASSTDTQYF. The CDR3 nucleotides read TGTGCCAGCAGCGGACTAGCGTCTAGCACAGATACGCAGTATTTT.

This chain joins TRBV9 and TRBJ1-3; D remains unclear. CDR3 size: 15 residues. Germline V gene data show CDR1 as SGDLS and CDR2 as YYNGEE. V was cut by 0 bases and J by 1 base, with 8 bases left in between. The CDR3 spells CASSVGLGSGNTIYF. The CDR3, as DNA: TGTGCCAGCAGCGTAGGACTCGGGTCTGGAAACACCATATATTTT.

V usage is TRBV2 and J usage is TRBJ1-1; possibly TRBD1 for D (5 bases). Trimming removed 5 bases at V and 9 bases at J, with 16 bases between. The length of the CDR3 is 13 residues. Germline V CDR1 and CDR2: SNHLY, FYNNEI. The CDR3 sequence is CASSLDSLVKAFF. CDR3 sequence (DNA): TGTGCCAGCAGTTTAGACAGCTTGGTGAAAGCTTTCTTT.

The rearrangement joins TRBV6-5 to TRBJ2-7; D unclear. The germline CDR1 and CDR2 sequences are MNHEY and SVGAGI. The CDR3 covers 16 residues. V lost 0 bases and J 1 base, leaving 13 bases between the germline ends. CDR3 DNA: TGTGCCAGCAGTTACTCGAACGCGGTCGGGTCCTACGAGCAGTACTTC. It specifies CASSYSNAVGSYEQYF.

The genes are TRBV23-1 and TRBJ2-7; TRBD1 agrees at 10 bases. TRBV23-1 carries the ORF label, with uncertain function. This CDR3 is 15 amino acids long. With 6 bases clipped from V and 4 bases from J, the junction kept 9 bases outside the gene matches. The chain's CDR3 is CASSPTPGQGYEQYF. CDR3 DNA: TGCGCCAGCAGCCCTACCCCGGGACAGGGGTACGAGCAGTACTTC.

The rearrangement joins TRBV19 to TRBJ2-2; weak D call: TRBD2 (7 bases). The germline V gene encodes CDR1 LNHDA and CDR2 SQIVND (reference sequence). This CDR3 is built from 15 residues. V dropped 10 bases and J dropped 0 bases, with 15 bases sitting between them. This CDR3 is CATWGGTTNTGELFF. The DNA for the CDR3 is TGTGCCACTTGGGGAGGGACAACGAACACCGGGGAGCTGTTTTTT.

The rearrangement joins TRBV5-1 to TRBJ2-7; 11 bases align to TRBD1. The CDR3 contains 16 residues. From germline, CDR1 is SGHRS and CDR2 YFSETQ. With V trimmed by 4 bases and J by 0 bases, 6 bases remained unmatched. The DNA of the CDR3 is TGCGCCAGCAGCCCCGGGACAGGGGGTATCTCCTACGAGCAGTACTTC. As protein: CASSPGTGGISYEQYF.

This chain uses TRBV9 with TRBJ2-1; TRBD2 aligns across 11 bases. Trimming removed 4 bases from V and 3 bases from J; junction bases left unmatched: 3. Germline-derived CDR1 and CDR2 are SGDLS and YYNGEE. The length of the CDR3 is 15 residues. In DNA form, the CDR3 reads TGTGCCAGCAGCCCCGGACTAGCGGGCTACAATGAGCAGTTCTTC. Its protein product is CASSPGLAGYNEQFF.

This chain joins TRBV7-8 and TRBJ2-2; the match to TRBD1 covers 7 bases. Germline trimming cut 1 base from V and 6 bases from J; bases unmatched to any gene: 8. The CDR3 runs 16 residues. The germline gives CDR1 SGHVS, CDR2 FQNEAQ. As DNA, the CDR3 is TGTGCCAGCAGCTTAGGTCAGGGGGTAGGGCCCGGGGAGCTGTTTTTT. This encodes CASSLGQGVGPGELFF.

J is TRBJ1-6 and V is TRBV28; D is unresolved. Trimming cost V 3 bases and J 14 bases, with 17 bases left between them. The germline V gene has CDR1 MDHEN and CDR2 SYDVKM. The CDR3 length is 14 residues. In DNA form, the CDR3 reads TGTGCCAGCAGTTTCCGGGTCCCAATCGGATCCCTCCACTTT. Residues: CASSFRVPIGSLHF. Together with reference TRBV28 and TRBJ1-6, the CDR3 gives the full variable domain: DVKVTQSSRYLVKRTGEKVFLECVQDMDHENMFWYRQDPGLGLRLIYFSYDVKMKEKGDIPEGYSVSREKKERFSLILESASTNQTSMYLCASSFRVPIGSLHFGNGTRLTVT.

CDR3 region: CASSEGQGAVRQAFF. CDR3 DNA sequence: TGTGCCAGCAGTGAGGGGCAGGGGGCGGTTAGGCAAGCTTTCTTT. The rearrangement links TRBV6-1 to TRBJ1-1; 8 bases line up with TRBD1. The CDR3 runs 15 residues. Looked up from germline, CDR1 is MNHNS and CDR2 is SASEGT. After removal of 3 bases from V and 9 bases from J, the junction contained 12 bases not matched to a gene.

The chain uses TRBV7-6 and TRBJ1-4; 8 positions match TRBD1. Trimming at V came to 4 bases and at J to 8 bases, leaving 9 bases not matched to a gene. The CDR3 consists of 15 residues. Per germline, CDR1 SGHVS and CDR2 FNYEAQ. CDR3 sequence (DNA): TGTGCCAGCAGCTCAGCCGGGACAGGCGGGGAAAAACTGTTTTTT. This translates into CASSSAGTGGEKLFF.

The rearrangement uses TRBV5-4 and TRBJ1-1; tentatively, D is TRBD1 (6 bases). This CDR3 spans 14 amino acids. Trimming removed 0 bases from V and 5 bases from J, with 11 bases in between. Germline V gene sequence: CDR1 SGHNT, CDR2 YYREEE (reference sequence). CDR3 residues: CASSLEPGDTEAFF. The CDR3, as DNA: TGTGCCAGCAGCTTGGAGCCAGGGGATACTGAAGCTTTCTTT.

The CDR3 region has the DNA TGTGCCAGCAGAGATCACAGCTATGGCTACACCTTC. Translating it yields CASRDHSYGYTF. The gene calls are TRBV9 and TRBJ1-2; D unclear. From germline, CDR1 is SGDLS and CDR2 YYNGEE. This CDR3 has 12 amino acids. The ends were cut back, 5 bases at V and 4 bases at J, with 9 bases in the middle. The entire variable domain, with the rest obtained from reference TRBV9 and TRBJ1-2, is as follows: DSGVTQTPKHLITATGQRVTLRCSPRSGDLSVYWYQQSLDQGLQFLIQYYNGEERAKGNILERFSAQQFPDLHSELNLSSLELGDSALYFCASRDHSYGYTFGSGTRLTVV.

The chain carries TRBV5-1 and TRBJ1-2; TRBD1 agrees at 9 bases. The CDR3 has 12 amino acids. From germline, CDR1 is SGHRS and CDR2 YFSETQ. V trimming: 5 bases; J trimming: 10 bases; junction bases outside the gene matches: 6. Here the CDR3 DNA reads TGCGCCAGCAGATTGACAGGGGGATACTACACCTTC. As protein: CASRLTGGYYTF.

The CDR3 DNA reads as TGTGCCAGCAGTATCCGGGACAGGTGGGCTGAGCAGTTCTTC. Its translation is CASSIRDRWAEQFF. The chain links TRBV6-5 to TRBJ2-1, with 8 bases that match TRBD1. With V trimmed by 5 bases and J by 9 bases, 9 bases remained unmatched. Germline CDR1 and CDR2: MNHEY and SVGAGI. CDR3 length: 14 residues.

This chain joins TRBV5-4 and TRBJ2-1; maybe TRBD2 (6 bases). In germline, CDR1 is SGHNT, CDR2 YYREEE (reference sequence). This CDR3 region has 14 residues. V lost 4 bases and J lost 5, with 13 bases in between. In DNA form, the CDR3 reads TGTGCCAGCAGCCTCATGGGACTCCACAATGAGCAGTTCTTC. Translation: CASSLMGLHNEQFF.

V is TRBV7-6 and J is TRBJ1-4; D is undetermined. CDR1 is SGHVS, CDR2 FNYEAQ, per germline. This CDR3 has 17 residues. V lost 4 bases to trimming and J lost 8 bases, with 23 bases between them. DNA of the CDR3: TGTGCCAGCAGCTCCTCTCTATCGACGCGGCCCTCCGAAAAACTGTTTTTT. Encoded protein: CASSSSLSTRPSEKLFF.